The 26 T cell receptor beta chains presented below share a single source sample, sequenced in a study of shared clonotypes between healthy human individuals. The repertoire was sequenced with immunoSEQ multiplex PCR; TCRdb's copy has only in-frame clones and lacks some. Of 2 million to 3 million clones listed, roughly 93% are singletons. The material sequenced was naive CD4+ T cells from PBMCs. Subset noted: CD45RA+ positively selected. The receptor source for this set is a man younger than 35 in good health. Some clones in this sample may be carry-over from other donors' samples.

The V and J genes are TRBV7-9 and TRBJ1-3; D call uncertain. The CDR3 has 13 amino acids. Germline loops: CDR1 SEHNR, CDR2 FQNEAQ (reference sequence). Trimming pared 5 bases from V and 7 bases from J, leaving 12 bases between. CDR3 DNA sequence: TGTGCCAGCAGCCTACCTTCTTCCAACACCATATATTTT. This translates into CASSLPSSNTIYF. Combining the CDR3 with reference TRBV7-9 and TRBJ1-3 gives the whole variable domain DTGVSQNPRHKITKRGQNVTFRCDPISEHNRLYWYRQTLGQGPEFLTYFQNEAQLEKSRLLSDRFSAERPKGSFSTLEIQRTEQGDSAMYLCASSLPSSNTIYFGEGSWLTVV.

This chain joins TRBV5-1 and TRBJ2-1; no firm D call. The V gene lost 2 bases and the J gene lost 1 base, with 13 bases spanning the gap. The germline CDR1 and CDR2 sequences are SGHRS and YFSETQ. The CDR3 is made up of 16 amino acids. For the CDR3, the DNA is TGCGCCAGCAGCTTTGCAGGACGGGTGTCCTACAATGAGCAGTTCTTC. The encoded protein is CASSFAGRVSYNEQFF.

The chain is built from TRBV11-2 and TRBJ2-2; 7 bases align to TRBD1. Germline trimming cut 0 bases from V and 0 bases from J; bases unmatched to any gene: 4. Germline CDR1 SGHAT, CDR2 FQNNGV. CDR3 length: 17 residues. DNA for the CDR3: TGTGCCAGCAGCTTAGAGGCAGGGGGTGCGAACACCGGGGAGCTGTTTTTT. The encoded protein is CASSLEAGGANTGELFF.

V is TRBV7-2 and J is TRBJ2-5; TRBD2 agrees at 11 bases. The CDR3 covers 15 residues. CDR1 is SGHTA and CDR2 is FQGNSA in the germline V gene. V gave up 6 bases and J gave up 1 base; unmatched junction bases: 4. CDR3 amino acids: CASRIAGGPQETQYF. In nucleotides, the CDR3 is TGTGCCAGCAGAATAGCGGGAGGGCCCCAAGAGACCCAGTACTTC.

The chain is built from TRBV4-2 and TRBJ2-1; D unresolved. Germline assignment: CDR1 LGHNA and CDR2 YNFKEQ. This CDR3 contains 15 residues. V lost 3 bases and J 2 bases, leaving 11 bases between the germline ends. The CDR3 spells CASSQRVDTYNEQFF. The CDR3 nucleotides are TGTGCCAGCAGCCAGAGAGTGGATACCTACAATGAGCAGTTCTTC.

The genes are TRBV9 and TRBJ2-7, with 7 bases matching TRBD2. CDR1 is SGDLS, CDR2 YYNGEE, per germline. There are 15 residues in the CDR3. Trimming removed 4 bases from V and 3 bases from J; junction bases left unmatched: 10. The CDR3 DNA is TGTGCCAGCAGCTCACAAGGTGGGAGGGACTACGAGCAGTACTTC. Translating it yields CASSSQGGRDYEQYF.

The chain carries TRBV6-1 and TRBJ2-7; D is unclear. The CDR3 spans 12 residues. V lost 5 bases and J 7 bases, leaving 12 bases between the germline ends. The germline gives CDR1 MNHNS, CDR2 SASEGT. The CDR3 region has the DNA TGTGCCAGCAGTTCCCTTTCCCTAGAGCAGTACTTC. Encoded protein: CASSSLSLEQYF.

The J gene is TRBJ2-3, the V gene TRBV9, with 10 bases aligning to TRBD2. This CDR3 has 16 amino acids. Trimming at V came to 0 bases and at J to 5 bases, leaving 6 bases not matched to a gene. CDR1 is SGDLS and CDR2 is YYNGEE in the germline V gene. The chain's CDR3 is CASSVGLAGDIDTQYF. Written as DNA, the CDR3 is TGTGCCAGCAGCGTAGGTCTAGCGGGAGATATAGATACGCAGTATTTT.

This chain uses TRBV4-1 with TRBJ2-5; perhaps D is TRBD1 or TRBD2 (6 bases each). V gave up 4 bases and J gave up 5 bases, with 14 bases separating them. Germline values: CDR1 MGHRA, CDR2 YSYEKL. The CDR3 extends over 14 amino acids. CDR3 sequence reads: CASSPGGIRETQYF. CDR3 bases: TGCGCCAGCAGCCCCGGGGGCATACGGGAGACCCAGTACTTC.

This clone has only one observation. The chain combines TRBV13 with TRBJ1-2, with 7 positions matching TRBD1. The trim removed 5 bases at V and 2 bases at J, leaving 2 bases unmatched. From germline, CDR1 is PRHDT and CDR2 FYEKMQ (reference sequence). The length of the CDR3 is 13 residues. The CDR3 DNA sequence: TGTGCCAGCAGCCAACAGGGGAACTATGGCTACACCTTC. Protein product: CASSQQGNYGYTF.

The DNA for the CDR3 is TGCGCCAGCAGAGTAGGGGGTACTGCAACTAATGAAAAACTGTTTTTT. This encodes CASRVGGTATNEKLFF. The V call is TRBV5-1, the J call TRBJ1-4; D perhaps matches TRBD1 (6 bases). The CDR3 contains 16 residues. CDR1 SGHRS and CDR2 YFSETQ come from the germline V gene. Trimming stripped 5 bases from V and 0 bases from J, with 14 bases between.

In DNA form, the CDR3 reads TGCGCCAGCAGCAGAGGGACCTCAGGGGACTATGGCTACACCTTC. Protein: CASSRGTSGDYGYTF. The V call is TRBV5-1, the J call TRBJ1-2; possible D gene TRBD1, 6 bases. V lost 4 bases to trimming and J lost 3 bases, with 16 bases between them. This CDR3 is built from 15 residues. Germline values: CDR1 SGHRS, CDR2 YFSETQ.

Notes on this clone: Other DNA variants within this sample encode the same CDR3. The chain recombines TRBV7-9 with TRBJ1-1; tentative D call: TRBD1 (6 bases). The CDR3 is 13 residues long. V gave up 3 bases and J gave up 5 bases, with 10 bases separating them. From germline, CDR1 is SEHNR and CDR2 FQNEAQ (reference sequence). CDR3 amino acids: CASSLAQGTEAFF. For the CDR3, the DNA is TGTGCCAGCAGCTTGGCCCAGGGGACTGAAGCTTTCTTT.

The rearrangement links TRBV28 to TRBJ1-4; maybe TRBD1 (5 bases). V lost 3 bases and J lost 8, with 10 bases in between. CDR1 and CDR2 (germline): MDHEN, SYDVKM. The CDR3 loop spans 13 amino acids. CDR3 protein: CASSFYQGEKLFF. The CDR3 DNA is TGTGCCAGCAGTTTCTACCAGGGCGAAAAACTGTTTTTT.

Turning to this clone: One junction end disagrees with the germline gene, perhaps due to a read error. The chain carries TRBV5-6 and TRBJ1-1; 7 bases agree with TRBD1. Germline CDR1 is SGHDT and CDR2 is YYEEEE. The CDR3 is 12 residues long. This CDR3 is CASSLGWDSALF. CDR3 nucleotide sequence: TGTGCCAGCAGCTTGGGATGGGACAGCGCTCTATTT.

This clone was detected once. The chain uses TRBV28 and TRBJ2-7; D unclear. The CDR3 consists of 14 residues. Trimming took off 2 bases at V and 3 bases at J, with 11 bases between the two ends. Germline CDR1 MDHEN, CDR2 SYDVKM. The CDR3, as DNA: TGTGCCAGCAGTTTAATGGGTATAAACTACGAGCAGTACTTC. Translation gives CASSLMGINYEQYF. The full variable domain, its missing parts supplied by reference TRBV28 and TRBJ2-7, is DVKVTQSSRYLVKRTGEKVFLECVQDMDHENMFWYRQDPGLGLRLIYFSYDVKMKEKGDIPEGYSVSREKKERFSLILESASTNQTSMYLCASSLMGINYEQYFGPGTRLTVT.

The chain recombines TRBV30 with TRBJ2-7; weak D call: TRBD2 (6 bases). CDR1 is GTSNPN and CDR2 is SVGIG in the germline V gene (reference sequence). Trimming took off 3 bases at V and 3 bases at J, with 15 bases between the two ends. This CDR3 is built from 14 residues. As DNA, the CDR3 is TGTGCCTGGAGCCCCTTGGGAGGAAGCTACGAGCAGTACTTC. This gives the protein CAWSPLGGSYEQYF.

This clone has only one observation. The chain joins TRBV27 to TRBJ2-7; no clear D gene. The germline CDR1 and CDR2 sequences are MNHEY and SMNVEV (reference sequence). The CDR3 sequence is 14 residues long. Trimming shortened V by 5 bases and J by 4 bases, and 15 bases separated the two germline ends. Written as DNA, the CDR3 is TGTGCCAGCAGTCCTCAGGCAGGCCGATACGAGCAGTACTTC. It codes for CASSPQAGRYEQYF.

The rearrangement joins TRBV6-1 to TRBJ1-1; TRBD1 matches at 7 bases. Germline CDR1 is MNHNS and CDR2 is SASEGT. V dropped 4 bases and J dropped 11; count of bases not matched to a gene: 10. The CDR3 consists of 13 residues. The CDR3 DNA follows: TGTGCCAGCAGTGTAAGAAACCGGGACAGCGCTTTCTTT. It codes for CASSVRNRDSAFF.

With respect to this clone: The same CDR3 also results from other DNA sequences found in this sample. This sequence joins TRBV28 and TRBJ2-5; 8 positions agree with TRBD2. This CDR3 contains 14 residues. V dropped 2 bases and J dropped 1; count of bases not matched to a gene: 0. Germline CDR1 is MDHEN and CDR2 is SYDVKM. DNA for the CDR3: TGTGCCAGCAGTTTAGCGGGAGGCCAAGAGACCCAGTACTTC. Translation: CASSLAGGQETQYF.

In this sample, this clone turned up a few times. The V call is TRBV5-1, the J call TRBJ2-2, with TRBD1 matching 7 bases. CDR3 length equals 15 residues. Trimming removed 4 bases from V and 3 bases from J; junction bases left unmatched: 6. Germline V gene data show CDR1 as SGHRS and CDR2 as YFSETQ. For the CDR3, the DNA is TGCGCCAGCAGCGTGGTCACAGGGGACACCGGGGAGCTGTTTTTT. Amino acids: CASSVVTGDTGELFF.

The gene calls are TRBV5-4 and TRBJ2-7, with D tentatively TRBD2 (5 bases). V dropped 2 bases and J dropped 7 bases, with 13 bases sitting between them. The CDR3 extends over 13 amino acids. Germline CDR1 reads SGHNT; CDR2 reads YYREEE (reference sequence). The CDR3 DNA reads TGTGCCAGCAGCTTCGGACGGGGATGGGAGCAGTACTTC. Translated: CASSFGRGWEQYF. The whole variable domain, remainder taken from reference TRBV5-4 and TRBJ2-7, is ETGVTQSPTHLIKTRGQQVTLRCSSQSGHNTVSWYQQALGQGPQFIFQYYREEENGRGNFPPRFSGLQFPNYSSELNVNALELDDSALYLCASSFGRGWEQYFGPGTRLTVT.

The genes are TRBV5-4 and TRBJ2-1; TRBD2 matches 7 bases. Trimming at V came to 4 bases and at J to 4 bases, leaving 11 bases not matched to a gene. This CDR3 is built from 16 residues. Germline-derived CDR1 and CDR2 are SGHNT and YYREEE (reference sequence). Written as DNA, the CDR3 is TGTGCCAGCAGCCCGGGGGGAGGACTAGGATACAATGAGCAGTTCTTC. Protein product: CASSPGGGLGYNEQFF.

The gene calls are TRBV6-6 and TRBJ2-7; D not certain. The V end lost 7 bases, the J end lost 4 bases, and 17 bases lay between the germline ends. Germline loops: CDR1 MNHNY, CDR2 SVGAGI (reference sequence). The CDR3 totals 14 residues. In nucleotides, the CDR3 is TGTGCCAGCACCCCGACACTTTTGTTTTACGAGCAGTACTTC. This codes for CASTPTLLFYEQYF.

The chain combines TRBV5-5 with TRBJ2-4; D gene unclear. Germline values: CDR1 SGHKS, CDR2 YYEKEE (reference sequence). The V end was cut by 4 bases, the J end by 5 bases, with 10 bases between. CDR3 length: 13 amino acids. CDR3 sequence reads: CASSLSAENIQYF. As DNA, the CDR3 is TGTGCCAGCAGCCTGAGTGCAGAAAACATTCAGTACTTC.

The CDR3 protein is CASSPDAAGGTGELFF. In nucleotides, the CDR3 is TGTGCCAGCAGCCCCGACGCGGCAGGGGGCACCGGGGAGCTGTTTTTT. This chain connects TRBV7-2 to TRBJ2-2; 7 positions agree with TRBD1. This CDR3 has 16 residues. V shed 5 bases and J 4 bases; nucleotides not matched to a gene: 10. Germline V gene lookup returns CDR1 SGHTA and CDR2 FQGNSA.